Each of the 4 T cell receptor beta chains below was sequenced from the same sample in a study of control samples from healthy donors and cancer patients. Here immunoSEQ multiplex PCR was the method, and the copy in TCRdb shows in-frame clones only, minus some. Of about 140,000 clones listed, over 85% are singletons. Sequencing was done on a sample of blood. These receptors all stem from a man younger than 40 in good health.

The V and J genes are TRBV30 and TRBJ2-7; 7 nucleotides align to TRBD2. There are 14 residues in the CDR3. The V and J ends lost 0 bases and 1 base, in that order; junction bases with no gene match: 3. CDR1 is GTSNPN, CDR2 SVGIG, per germline (reference sequence). The CDR3 sequence: CAWSVLARSYEQYF. The CDR3 DNA is TGTGCCTGGAGTGTACTAGCGCGATCCTACGAGCAGTACTTC.

The V call is TRBV19, the J call TRBJ1-2; TRBD1 aligns across 7 bases. CDR1 and CDR2 from the germline V gene are LNHDA and SQIVND (reference sequence). V was clipped by 2 bases and J by 3 bases; unmatched bases: 6. The CDR3 runs 15 residues. The CDR3 is CASSIQTGIDYGYTF. The CDR3 DNA follows: TGTGCCAGTAGTATACAGACAGGGATTGACTATGGCTACACCTTC. Full variable domain (missing parts from reference TRBV19 and TRBJ1-2): DGGITQSPKYLFRKEGQNVTLSCEQNLNHDAMYWYRQDPGQGLRLIYYSQIVNDFQKGDIAEGYSVSREKKESFPLTVTSAQKNPTAFYLCASSIQTGIDYGYTFGSGTRLTVV.

The chain links TRBV2 to TRBJ2-6; D might be TRBD1 or TRBD2, each matching 5 bases. Trimming pared 3 bases from V and 2 bases from J, leaving 5 bases between. Looked up from germline, CDR1 is SNHLY and CDR2 is FYNNEI. The CDR3 totals 14 residues. The CDR3: CASSEGAGANVLTF. The DNA for the CDR3 is TGTGCCAGCAGTGAGGGGGCTGGGGCCAACGTCCTGACTTTC.

The V gene is TRBV12-3 or TRBV12-4, the J gene TRBJ2-3; D call uncertain. V was pared by 3 bases and J by 0 bases, with 4 bases between. This CDR3 has 13 amino acids. CDR3 sequence: CASSLRSTDTQYF. The CDR3 DNA follows: TGTGCCAGCAGTTTGCGGAGCACAGATACGCAGTATTTT.